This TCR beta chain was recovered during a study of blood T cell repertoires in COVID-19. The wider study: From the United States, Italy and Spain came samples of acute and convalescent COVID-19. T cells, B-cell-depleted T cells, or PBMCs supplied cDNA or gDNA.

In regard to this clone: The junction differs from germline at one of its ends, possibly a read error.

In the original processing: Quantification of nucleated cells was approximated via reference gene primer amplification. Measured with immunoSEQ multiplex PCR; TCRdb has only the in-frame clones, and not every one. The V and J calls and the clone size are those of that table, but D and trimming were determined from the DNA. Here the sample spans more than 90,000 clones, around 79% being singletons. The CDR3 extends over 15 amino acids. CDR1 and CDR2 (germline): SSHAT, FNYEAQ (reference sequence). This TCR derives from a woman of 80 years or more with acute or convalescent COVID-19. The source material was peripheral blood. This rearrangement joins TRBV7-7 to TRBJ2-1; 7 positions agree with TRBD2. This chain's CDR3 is CASSLGVASGNEQFF. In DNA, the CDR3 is TGTGCTAGCAGCTTAGGAGTTGCTAGCGGTAATGAGCAGTTCTTC.